The 32 T cell receptor beta chains below were found in one sample sequenced in a study of vaccination effects on CD4 cells after COVID-19. In the ViraFEST assay, antigen-specific CD4+ clonotypes were identified by expansion after peptide-pool stimulation. Isolating CD4+ T cells followed more than 9 days of culture. Each person got two doses of an mRNA SARS-CoV-2 vaccine, BNT162b2 or mRNA-1273. These receptors have no identified antigens. Sequenced by immunoSEQ multiplex PCR; TCRdb stores in-frame clones only, minus some. The repertoire holds nearly 30,000 clones, 74% seen once, with 15% to 20% in the top ten. This sample comprised CD4+ T cells from PBMCs cultured with HCoV-OC43 spike peptides, obtained after COVID-19 vaccination. Stated subset: HCoV-OC43 spike overlapping peptide pool stimulation. These receptors were collected from a human donor who received a COVID-19 vaccine.

This clone was counted between two and nine times. This sequence joins TRBV5-6 and TRBJ1-1; no firm D call. This CDR3 is 16 amino acids long. Looked up from germline, CDR1 is SGHDT and CDR2 is YYEEEE. With 4 bases removed from V and 3 bases from J, the gap between germline ends came to 19 bases. This CDR3 is CASSRLRGQADTEAFF. Here the CDR3 DNA reads TGTGCCAGCAGCCGTCTTCGGGGTCAGGCCGACACTGAAGCTTTCTTT. The full variable domain, rest sourced from reference TRBV5-6 and TRBJ1-1, is DAGVTQSPTHLIKTRGQQVTLRCSPKSGHDTVSWYQQALGQGPQFIFQYYEEEERQRGNFPDRFSGHQFPNYSSELNVNALLLGDSALYLCASSRLRGQADTEAFFGQGTRLTVV.

This clone was observed a handful of times. V gene TRBV5-1 combines with J gene TRBJ2-1, with D perhaps being TRBD1 or TRBD2 (5 bases each). This CDR3 spans 14 amino acids. Trimming pared 1 base from V and 10 bases from J, leaving 15 bases between. From germline, CDR1 is SGHRS and CDR2 YFSETQ. The CDR3: CASSLLQGGGEQFF. CDR3 bases: TGCGCCAGCAGCTTGCTGCAGGGTGGCGGGGAGCAGTTCTTC.

The table lists this clone with a few counts. The CDR3 DNA sequence: TGTGCCAGCAGTGACTCTAGCAGGAACACTGAAGCTTTCTTT. It yields the protein CASSDSSRNTEAFF. V usage is TRBV6-4 and J usage is TRBJ1-1; D is unresolved. The V and J ends lost 0 bases and 1 base respectively, with 6 bases between them. Germline values: CDR1 MRHNA, CDR2 SNTAGT. The CDR3 spans 14 residues.

The chain is built from TRBV6-1 and TRBJ2-7; D might be TRBD1 or TRBD2, each matching 5 bases. This CDR3 spans 14 amino acids. Germline CDR1 is MNHNS and CDR2 is SASEGT. V lost 2 bases and J lost 0, with 8 bases in between. CDR3 protein: CASSELGTSYEQYF. The CDR3 bases are TGTGCCAGCAGTGAACTCGGGACCTCCTACGAGCAGTACTTC.

J is TRBJ2-1 and V is TRBV10-2, with D perhaps matching TRBD1 (6 bases). Trimming took off 7 bases at V and 10 bases at J, with 11 bases between the two ends. Germline CDR1 is WSHSY and CDR2 is SAAADI. There are 11 residues in the CDR3. Here the CDR3 DNA reads TGCGCCAGCATGGAAAGGGGGGAGCAGTTCTTC. Its translation: CASMERGEQFF.

The CDR3 nucleotides read TGTGCCAGCAGCCCCCGGGAGACAACTAATGAAAAACTGTTTTTT. Translated: CASSPRETTNEKLFF. The chain is built from TRBV7-9 and TRBJ1-4, with D unclear. Germline CDR1 SEHNR, CDR2 FQNEAQ (reference sequence). CDR3 length equals 15 residues. Trimming took 5 bases from V and 0 from J, leaving 10 bases between them.

The J gene is TRBJ2-3, the V gene TRBV20-1; 15 bases fit TRBD2. V was pared by 3 bases and J by 8 bases, with 9 bases of the junction left unmatched. CDR1 and CDR2 from the germline V gene are DFQATT and SNEGSKA (reference sequence). The CDR3 has 16 residues. The CDR3, as DNA: TGCAGTGCTAGTGGGACTAGCGGGGGGCCCCATCGTACGCAGTATTTT. It encodes CSASGTSGGPHRTQYF.

The chain recombines TRBV5-4 with TRBJ1-2, with D possibly being TRBD1 (5 bases). Deletions cut 5 bases from V and 4 bases from J, with 18 bases between. The CDR3 runs 15 residues. The V gene's germline CDR1 is SGHNT and CDR2 YYREEE (reference sequence). CDR3 in amino acids: CASSLGGGDGYGYTF. CDR3 sequence (DNA): TGTGCCAGCAGTCTGGGTGGGGGGGATGGCTATGGCTACACCTTC.

V usage is TRBV6-5 and J usage is TRBJ2-7; possible D gene TRBD1, 7 bases. Germline CDR1 and CDR2: MNHEY and SVGAGI. V lost 2 bases and J 3 bases, leaving 14 bases between the germline ends. This CDR3 has 15 residues. The CDR3: CASSYPEGQIYEQYF. CDR3 DNA sequence: TGTGCCAGCAGTTACCCGGAGGGACAGATCTACGAGCAGTACTTC.

J is TRBJ1-2 and V is TRBV6-4; D is unclear. Germline values: CDR1 MRHNA, CDR2 SNTAGT. The CDR3 loop spans 13 amino acids. V dropped 4 bases and J dropped 4 bases, with 10 bases sitting between them. The CDR3 bases are TGTGCCAGCAGTGCAGGAACGGGCTATGGCTACACCTTC. This encodes CASSAGTGYGYTF.

The chain joins TRBV15 to TRBJ2-1; no reliable D call. Trimming cost V 6 bases and J 0 bases, with 6 bases left between them. Germline CDR1 and CDR2: LNHNV and YYDKDF (reference sequence). The CDR3 covers 13 residues. CDR3 sequence (DNA): TGTGCCACCAGACGGTCCTCCTACAATGAGCAGTTCTTC. Protein sequence: CATRRSSYNEQFF.

This chain uses TRBV12-3 or TRBV12-4 with TRBJ1-2; D unresolved. This CDR3 spans 13 amino acids. Trimming took off 4 bases at V and 4 bases at J, with 10 bases between the two ends. The CDR3 bases are TGTGCCAGCAGTTCCGAGGGTAGCTATGGCTACACCTTC. Amino acid sequence: CASSSEGSYGYTF.

This clone was found a few times. The chain employs TRBV18 and TRBJ2-1, with 9 positions matching TRBD2. V dropped 5 bases and J dropped 7; count of bases not matched to a gene: 6. The CDR3 is 14 residues long. Looked up from germline, CDR1 is KGHSH and CDR2 is LQKENI. The CDR3 is CASSSGTSSNEQFF. CDR3 in DNA: TGTGCCAGCTCATCAGGGACTAGCAGTAATGAGCAGTTCTTC.

This chain connects TRBV18 to TRBJ2-5, with no clear D. CDR1 KGHSH and CDR2 LQKENI come from the germline V gene. V lost 3 bases to trimming and J lost 5 bases, with 10 bases between them. CDR3 length: 13 amino acids. The CDR3 bases are TGTGCCAGCTCACCTGGCAGATCCGAGACCCAGTACTTC. Translated, it gives CASSPGRSETQYF.

The chain links TRBV4-1 to TRBJ1-2; 8 bases align to TRBD1. The V and J ends lost 1 base and 1 base, in that order; junction bases with no gene match: 5. Germline CDR1 MGHRA, CDR2 YSYEKL. The CDR3 covers 16 residues. The CDR3 DNA reads as TGCGCCAGCAGCCAAGGAGTCACAGGGGGTAACTATGGCTACACCTTC. It is translated as CASSQGVTGGNYGYTF.

CDR3 in DNA: TGTGCCAGCAGTGAAGTGGGCGGGAGATCCGACGAGCAGTACTTC. It yields the protein CASSEVGGRSDEQYF. The chain recombines TRBV6-1 with TRBJ2-7; 7 positions match TRBD2. Germline CDR1 and CDR2: MNHNS and SASEGT. V lost 1 base and J lost 5; bases outside the gene matches: 8. This CDR3 is built from 15 residues.

This clone was detected only once. The chain links TRBV7-2 to TRBJ1-1; maybe TRBD1 (5 bases). V was shortened by 6 bases and J by 5 bases, with 13 bases between the two germline ends. CDR1 SGHTA and CDR2 FQGNSA come from the germline V gene. The CDR3 is 13 residues long. In DNA form, the CDR3 reads TGTGCCAGCAGAATTAGCGGGGGGACTGAAGCTTTCTTT. Translated: CASRISGGTEAFF.

The chain recombines TRBV5-1 with TRBJ2-2; a weak D match, TRBD1 (5 bases). Germline CDR1 is SGHRS and CDR2 is YFSETQ. This CDR3 region has 13 residues. Trimming took off 0 bases at V and 6 bases at J, with 6 bases between the two ends. Here the CDR3 DNA reads TGCGCCAGCAGCTTGGGCAGGGCCGGGGAGCTGTTTTTT. This sequence encodes CASSLGRAGELFF.

This clone was recorded a few times. The CDR3 sequence: CASSEGSRTYGYTF. The CDR3, as DNA: TGTGCCAGCAGTGAAGGGAGCCGGACCTATGGCTACACCTTC. This rearrangement joins TRBV2 to TRBJ1-2; D is undetermined. CDR3 length equals 14 residues. V was cut by 1 base and J by 4 bases, with 10 bases left in between. Germline V gene sequence: CDR1 SNHLY, CDR2 FYNNEI.

Worth noting for this clone: At the DNA level, this CDR3 is encoded by other sequences in the same sample as well. The genes are TRBV12-3 or TRBV12-4 and TRBJ2-1, with D hard to call. This CDR3 is 11 amino acids long. Trimming removed 4 bases from V and 4 bases from J, with 2 bases in between. The CDR3: CASSSYNEQFF. CDR3 in DNA: TGTGCCAGCAGTTCTTACAATGAGCAGTTCTTC.

The chain combines TRBV10-2 with TRBJ1-4, with D perhaps matching TRBD1 (6 bases). Trimming left V 3 bases short and J 1 base short, with 21 bases between. Per the germline V gene, CDR1 is WSHSY and CDR2 is SAAADI. The CDR3 totals 19 residues. CDR3 DNA sequence: TGCGCCAGCAGTGATAGGGGGGCGTATGTTGAGGAAACTAATGAAAAACTGTTTTTT. It encodes CASSDRGAYVEETNEKLFF.

The V call is TRBV5-4, the J call TRBJ2-1; D may be TRBD1 (6 bases). Trimming removed 2 bases from V and 10 bases from J, with 16 bases in between. The germline gives CDR1 SGHNT, CDR2 YYREEE (reference sequence). The length of the CDR3 is 14 residues. Written as DNA, the CDR3 is TGTGCCAGCAGCTTCACACAGGGTTTCGGGGAGCAGTTCTTC. It codes for CASSFTQGFGEQFF.

This rearrangement joins TRBV13 to TRBJ2-3; 7 bases are shared with TRBD1. After removal of 2 bases from V and 4 bases from J, the junction contained 0 bases not matched to a gene. The CDR3 consists of 13 residues. Germline values: CDR1 PRHDT, CDR2 FYEKMQ (reference sequence). CDR3 DNA sequence: TGTGCCAGCAGCTTAACAGGGGCAGATACGCAGTATTTT. Residues: CASSLTGADTQYF.

This clone was counted a few times. V usage is TRBV29-1 and J usage is TRBJ2-7; D ambiguous. The V gene lost 7 bases and the J gene lost 3 bases, with 10 bases spanning the gap. The germline CDR1 and CDR2 sequences are SQVTM and ANQGSEA. The CDR3 has 11 amino acids. The CDR3 DNA is TGCAGCGCCGTAAACCACTACGAGCAGTACTTC. It yields the protein CSAVNHYEQYF.

The chain is built from TRBV2 and TRBJ1-4, with 9 positions matching TRBD1. CDR3 length: 21 residues. Trimming at V came to 6 bases and at J to 8 bases, leaving 28 bases not matched to a gene. Germline CDR1 reads SNHLY; CDR2 reads FYNNEI. The CDR3 coding sequence is TGTGCCAGCAGACCGACTACTCGGTCACAGGGGGCTAGAGGAAAATACGAAAAACTGTTTTTT. Translated, it gives CASRPTTRSQGARGKYEKLFF.

V gene TRBV4-1 combines with J gene TRBJ1-5; 9 bases are a match to TRBD1. Germline CDR1 is MGHRA and CDR2 is YSYEKL. V gave up 0 bases and J gave up 7 bases; unmatched junction bases: 4. The CDR3 contains 15 residues. The DNA of the CDR3 is TGCGCCAGCAGCCAAGAGGGACAGGGTGCCCAGCCCCAGCATTTT. It specifies CASSQEGQGAQPQHF.

The chain recombines TRBV6-5 with TRBJ2-7; the D is unclear. The length of the CDR3 is 10 residues. Germline V gives CDR1 MNHEY, CDR2 SVGAGI. Deletions cut 10 bases from V and 5 bases from J, with 9 bases between. The CDR3 DNA follows: TGTGCCATCTGGTACCACGAGCAGTACTTC. This gives the protein CAIWYHEQYF.

The chain is built from TRBV12-2 and TRBJ2-2. TRBV12-2 constitutes a pseudogene. The CDR3 covers 14 residues. In DNA form, the CDR3 reads TGTGCAAGTCGCTTAGCGCTGCCCACCGGGGAGCTGTTTTTT. This codes for CASRLALPTGELFF.

This clone was seen more than once but under ten times. The chain combines TRBV7-8 with TRBJ1-5; the D is unclear. V gave up 6 bases and J gave up 1 base, with 10 bases separating them. The CDR3 sequence is 14 residues long. Germline CDR1 is SGHVS and CDR2 is FQNEAQ. CDR3 bases: TGTGCCAGCAGGCTCGGAGCGAGCAATCAGCCCCAGCATTTT. This gives the protein CASRLGASNQPQHF. The full variable domain, with the rest looked up from reference TRBV7-8 and TRBJ1-5, is GAGVSQSPRYKVAKRGQDVALRCDPISGHVSLFWYQQALGQGPEFLTYFQNEAQLDKSGLPSDRFFAERPEGSVSTLKIQRTQQEDSAVYLCASRLGASNQPQHFGDGTRLSIL.

This clone has only a few counts. This chain joins TRBV7-9 and TRBJ2-1; D ambiguous. The germline V and J ends were trimmed by 6 bases and 12 bases, with 27 bases remaining between them. Germline CDR1 SEHNR, CDR2 FQNEAQ (reference sequence). The CDR3 is 16 amino acids. The CDR3 sequence is CASSNAWASRRIGQFF. The CDR3 bases are TGTGCCAGCAGTAACGCCTGGGCCTCCCGGCGGATCGGGCAGTTCTTC. The full variable domain, with the rest looked up from reference TRBV7-9 and TRBJ2-1, is DTGVSQNPRHKITKRGQNVTFRCDPISEHNRLYWYRQTLGQGPEFLTYFQNEAQLEKSRLLSDRFSAERPKGSFSTLEIQRTEQGDSAMYLCASSNAWASRRIGQFFGPGTRLTVL.

The chain carries TRBV4-1 and TRBJ1-3; 10 bases match TRBD1. Trimming cost V 5 bases and J 1 base; bases outside gene matches: 17. The CDR3 consists of 20 residues. Germline-derived CDR1 and CDR2 are MGHRA and YSYEKL. The CDR3 region is CASSARRLWDRGNSGNTIYF. As DNA, the CDR3 is TGCGCCAGCAGCGCCCGTAGGTTGTGGGACAGGGGAAATTCTGGAAACACCATATATTTT.

The genes are TRBV6-2 or TRBV6-3 and TRBJ2-4; weak D call: TRBD1 (5 bases). Germline CDR1 reads MNHEY; CDR2 reads SVGEGT. Trimming left V 2 bases short and J 8 bases short, with 19 bases between. The CDR3 is 16 amino acids. The CDR3: CASSYRIGIGAHIQYF. As DNA, the CDR3 is TGTGCCAGCAGTTACAGGATAGGCATAGGGGCCCACATTCAGTACTTC.